Below are 27 T cell receptor beta chains sequenced from a single sample in a study of T cell responses to AZD1222 COVID-19 vaccine. The assay was immunoSEQ multiplex PCR, and TCRdb's table has in-frame clones only and misses some. The sample has some 150,000 clones; around 92% are singletons. Sequencing used peripheral blood, obtained on day 0 of AZD1222 vaccination. Receptors originate from an adult in good health.

The chain couples TRBV7-2 to TRBJ2-1; 7 bases fit TRBD2. Germline assignment: CDR1 SGHTA and CDR2 FQGNSA. The V segment lost 1 base and the J segment 12 bases; nucleotides outside the gene matches: 12. The CDR3 runs 15 residues. The CDR3 loop is CASSLGLAVPGRQFF. DNA for the CDR3: TGTGCCAGCAGCTTAGGCCTAGCGGTTCCCGGGAGGCAGTTCTTC.

The chain combines TRBV27 with TRBJ2-7; D gene ambiguous. The CDR3 consists of 15 residues. The germline CDR1 and CDR2 sequences are MNHEY and SMNVEV (reference sequence). The germline V and J ends were trimmed by 6 bases and 4 bases, with 19 bases remaining between them. The CDR3 reads CASRSASALLYEQYF. The CDR3 region has the DNA TGTGCCAGCAGAAGTGCTAGTGCCCTATTATACGAGCAGTACTTC.

This chain connects TRBV9 to TRBJ2-3, with D possibly TRBD2 on 5 matching bases. Trimming removed 3 bases at V and 2 bases at J, with 13 bases between. Germline-derived CDR1 and CDR2 are SGDLS and YYNGEE. The CDR3 has 15 residues. The CDR3 here is CASSGTPGFTDTQYF. The CDR3 bases are TGTGCCAGCAGCGGGACTCCAGGCTTCACAGATACGCAGTATTTT.

The chain couples TRBV23-1 to TRBJ2-2, with 10 bases matching TRBD1. TRBV23-1 is an ORF for which the function is uncertain. Losses at the gene ends were 8 bases for V and 6 bases for J; bases not matched to a gene: 3. CDR3 size: 13 residues. The CDR3 reads CASGTGVPGELFF. The CDR3 DNA reads as TGCGCCAGCGGGACAGGGGTTCCCGGGGAGCTGTTTTTT.

V is TRBV3-1 (or the pseudogene TRBV3-2) and J is TRBJ1-2; D gene uncertain. V lost 4 bases and J 6 bases, leaving 18 bases between the germline ends. Germline assignment: CDR1 LGHDT and CDR2 YNNKEL (reference sequence). This CDR3 has 15 amino acids. The CDR3, as DNA: TGTGCCAGCAGCCTCAGGAGCGCCAGTGTGGATGGCTACACCTTC. Translation gives CASSLRSASVDGYTF.

This sequence joins TRBV19 and TRBJ2-7; D could derive from TRBD1 or TRBD2 (5 bases each). V shed 4 bases and J shed 6 bases, with 16 bases lying between them. The CDR3 extends over 14 amino acids. Germline values: CDR1 LNHDA, CDR2 SQIVND (reference sequence). The CDR3 region is CASSTTGTPLEQYF. CDR3 coding DNA: TGTGCCAGTAGTACGACCGGGACCCCACTCGAGCAGTACTTC. The variable domain in full, with the rest retrieved from reference TRBV19 and TRBJ2-7, is DGGITQSPKYLFRKEGQNVTLSCEQNLNHDAMYWYRQDPGQGLRLIYYSQIVNDFQKGDIAEGYSVSREKKESFPLTVTSAQKNPTAFYLCASSTTGTPLEQYFGPGTRLTVT.

This sequence joins TRBV9 and TRBJ2-5; 11 nucleotides agree with TRBD1. The CDR3 has 17 residues. Germline-derived CDR1 and CDR2 are SGDLS and YYNGEE. Unmatched junction bases numbered 13, after V lost 4 bases and J lost 5 bases. The chain's CDR3 is CASSSRADRGRMETQYF. CDR3 DNA: TGTGCCAGCAGCTCTCGGGCGGACAGGGGGCGAATGGAGACCCAGTACTTC.

For the CDR3, the DNA is TGTGCCTGGAGCAGGGGAAGCAATCAGCCCCAGCATTTT. As protein: CAWSRGSNQPQHF. The chain combines TRBV30 with TRBJ1-5; D possibly corresponds to TRBD1 (6 bases). Trimming took 3 bases from V and 1 from J, leaving 7 bases between them. Germline-derived CDR1 and CDR2 are GTSNPN and SVGIG (reference sequence). This CDR3 has 13 residues. Complete variable domain (other parts from reference TRBV30 and TRBJ1-5): SQTIHQWPATLVQPVGSPLSLECTVEGTSNPNLYWYRQAAGRGLQLLFYSVGIGQISSEVPQNLSASRPQDRQFILSSKKLLLSDSGFYLCAWSRGSNQPQHFGDGTRLSIL.

The V call is TRBV11-3, the J call TRBJ2-1, with D maybe TRBD1 (6 bases). The germline CDR1 and CDR2 sequences are SGHNT and YENEEA. V was cut by 1 base and J by 0 bases, with 7 bases left in between. The CDR3 runs to 15 residues. Here the CDR3 reads CASSLGRGSYNEQFF. The CDR3 nucleotides read TGTGCCAGCAGCTTAGGCAGGGGCTCCTACAATGAGCAGTTCTTC.

The chain couples TRBV19 to TRBJ2-7; D possibly corresponds to TRBD2 (7 bases). V was trimmed by 5 bases and J by 2 bases, leaving 16 bases between them. The CDR3 runs 15 residues. Germline assignment: CDR1 LNHDA and CDR2 SQIVND (reference sequence). In DNA form, the CDR3 reads TGTGCCAGTAGTTCCGCGGGGGCTGGGACCTACGAGCAGTACTTC. It specifies CASSSAGAGTYEQYF.

DNA of the CDR3: TGTGCCAGCAGTTTTTCGTCAGGGGACCAGCCCCAGCATTTT. It specifies CASSFSSGDQPQHF. This chain uses TRBV27 with TRBJ1-5; D perhaps matches TRBD1 (6 bases). The CDR3 is 14 amino acids. The V gene lost 3 bases and the J gene lost 7 bases, with 13 bases spanning the gap. Germline loops: CDR1 MNHEY, CDR2 SMNVEV (reference sequence).

The chain has TRBV25-1 and TRBJ2-7, with 8 bases identical to TRBD1. Germline V CDR1 and CDR2: MGHDK, SYGVNS. CDR3 length: 14 residues. V lost 9 bases, J lost 1 base, and 8 bases stayed unmatched. Here the CDR3 reads CASPYDRGSYEQYF. The DNA of the CDR3 is TGTGCCAGTCCGTACGACAGGGGTTCCTACGAGCAGTACTTC.

The rearrangement uses TRBV7-6 and TRBJ1-1, with a possible D match to TRBD1 (5 bases). Germline V gene sequence: CDR1 SGHVS, CDR2 FNYEAQ. The CDR3 totals 14 residues. Trimming stripped 4 bases from V and 5 bases from J, with 14 bases between. CDR3 loop: CASSSDTVGTEAFF. The CDR3 nucleotides are TGTGCCAGCAGCTCGGACACCGTGGGGACTGAAGCTTTCTTT.

V usage is TRBV11-2 and J usage is TRBJ1-1, with no clear D. The CDR3 consists of 14 residues. Germline V gives CDR1 SGHAT, CDR2 FQNNGV. V shed 0 bases and J shed 10 bases, with 15 bases lying between them. The CDR3 nucleotides are TGTGCCAGCAGCTTAGATGCCTCCGTACCGAGAGCTTTCTTT. Protein sequence: CASSLDASVPRAFF.

The chain links TRBV3-1 (or the pseudogene TRBV3-2) to TRBJ2-3, with D unclear. V dropped 4 bases and J dropped 1 base, with 12 bases sitting between them. There are 15 residues in the CDR3. Germline V gene lookup returns CDR1 LGHDT and CDR2 YNNKEL (reference sequence). CDR3 bases: TGTGCCAGCAGCCTCCGGCGGCCTGGCACAGATACGCAGTATTTT. Translating it yields CASSLRRPGTDTQYF.

The CDR3 sequence is CASSPQAGNTEAFF. The CDR3 region has the DNA TGCGCCAGCAGCCCACAAGCGGGCAACACTGAAGCTTTCTTT. The V call is TRBV4-1, the J call TRBJ1-1; D gene ambiguous. This CDR3 region has 14 residues. The V gene lost 4 bases and the J gene lost 2 bases, with 11 bases spanning the gap. Germline V gene sequence: CDR1 MGHRA, CDR2 YSYEKL.

V gene TRBV30 combines with J gene TRBJ2-5; D tentatively reads TRBD1 or TRBD2 (6 bases each). Germline assignment: CDR1 GTSNPN and CDR2 SVGIG (reference sequence). The CDR3 totals 14 residues. The V end was cut by 0 bases, the J end by 2 bases, with 10 bases between. DNA for the CDR3: TGTGCCTGGAGTGTAGGGGGGAGGCAAGAGACCCAGTACTTC. Protein sequence: CAWSVGGRQETQYF.

This chain links TRBV19 with TRBJ2-3; 7 bases are shared with TRBD2. The CDR3 is made up of 14 amino acids. Germline V CDR1 and CDR2: LNHDA, SQIVND (reference sequence). V lost 7 bases to trimming and J lost 4 bases; unmatched junction nucleotides: 8. CDR3 sequence: CASTRQGGSDTQYF. CDR3 DNA sequence: TGTGCCAGTACAAGGCAGGGAGGGTCAGATACGCAGTATTTT.

This clone appeared once. The rearrangement links TRBV4-3 to TRBJ2-3, with 10 bases matching TRBD2. The length of the CDR3 is 15 residues. Germline CDR1 LGHNA, CDR2 YSLEER. The V gene end was trimmed by 4 bases and the J gene end by 6 bases; junction bases not matched to a gene: 7. The CDR3 sequence: CASSLSGGADDTQYF. CDR3 nucleotide sequence: TGCGCCAGCAGCCTCAGCGGGGGGGCCGACGATACGCAGTATTTT.

V is TRBV4-3 and J is TRBJ1-1; D might be TRBD1 (5 bases). The ends were cut back, 1 base at V and 8 bases at J, with 14 bases in the middle. Germline loops: CDR1 LGHNA, CDR2 YSLEER. The CDR3 contains 14 residues. The DNA for the CDR3 is TGCGCCAGCAGCCAAGCACCGGGGGGGGAAGAAGCTTTCTTT. It is translated as CASSQAPGGEEAFF.

This sequence joins TRBV6-6 and TRBJ1-1, with a possible D match to TRBD1 (5 bases). V lost 6 bases to trimming and J lost 5 bases, with 13 bases between them. Germline CDR1 MNHNY, CDR2 SVGAGI (reference sequence). The length of the CDR3 is 13 residues. The CDR3 DNA sequence: TGTGCCAGCAGCTCCCAGGGTATGACTGAAGCTTTCTTT. This encodes CASSSQGMTEAFF.

The rearrangement joins TRBV28 to TRBJ1-4; no definite D call. V dropped 3 bases and J dropped 3 bases, with 8 bases sitting between them. Germline CDR1 reads MDHEN; CDR2 reads SYDVKM. The CDR3 has 14 residues. This CDR3 is CASSLVGSNEKLFF. The CDR3 DNA follows: TGTGCCAGCAGTTTGGTCGGATCTAATGAAAAACTGTTTTTT.

This chain joins TRBV19 and TRBJ2-7, with a weak D call TRBD2 (5 bases). The CDR3 extends over 13 amino acids. V was trimmed by 1 base and J by 6 bases, leaving 10 bases between them. From germline, CDR1 is LNHDA and CDR2 SQIVND (reference sequence). In nucleotides, the CDR3 is TGTGCCAGTAGTATAGCTTCTAGCAGCGAGCAGTACTTC. Residues: CASSIASSSEQYF.

The chain employs TRBV5-4 and TRBJ2-4; TRBD1 is a possible D gene (5 bases). This CDR3 spans 14 amino acids. The V gene lost 0 bases and the J gene lost 1 base, with 5 bases spanning the gap. Germline assignment: CDR1 SGHNT and CDR2 YYREEE (reference sequence). CDR3 sequence: CASSLDRAKNIQYF. The CDR3 region has the DNA TGTGCCAGCAGCTTGGACAGGGCCAAAAACATTCAGTACTTC.

The chain carries TRBV6-5 and TRBJ1-6; tentatively, D is TRBD1 (5 bases). CDR3 length equals 15 residues. The germline gives CDR1 MNHEY, CDR2 SVGAGI. Trimming left V 6 bases short and J 7 bases short, with 16 bases between. The DNA of the CDR3 is TGTGCCAGCAGCCGTTACGGGTGGGGGAATTCACCCCTCCACTTT. It is translated as CASSRYGWGNSPLHF.

The gene calls are TRBV6-4 and TRBJ1-2, with D tentatively TRBD1 (6 bases). V was trimmed by 3 bases and J by 4 bases, leaving 12 bases between them. This CDR3 spans 14 amino acids. Germline V gene data show CDR1 as MRHNA and CDR2 as SNTAGT. CDR3 in amino acids: CASSEDLGGYGYTF. The DNA of the CDR3 is TGTGCCAGCAGTGAGGATCTAGGGGGCTATGGCTACACCTTC.

The rearrangement links TRBV21-1 to TRBJ2-7; TRBD1 is the table's D call and was not checked against the DNA. TRBV21-1 constitutes a pseudogene. The CDR3 has 15 residues. The CDR3 bases are TGTGCCAGCAGCAAAGCTCGGGACAGGGGACCCGAGCAGTACTTC. Its protein is CASSKARDRGPEQYF.